These 19 T cell receptor beta chains share one sample of origin, sequenced in a study of early T cells in non-severe SARS-CoV-2 infection. Via MiXCR, TCRdb re-called the 5' RACE reads, giving one row per CDR3 protein. Altogether tens of thousands of distinct CDR3 sequences are present, about 10% being singletons, with the ten largest covering less than 3%. The sample consisted of whole blood, taken at baseline. These receptors were collected from an adult who was a healthcare worker with PCR-confirmed SARS-CoV-2 infection or an uninfected control (not recorded which).

This clonotype has just a few counts. The chain is built from TRBV12-3 or TRBV12-4 and TRBJ2-5, with 11 bases identical to TRBD2. The V segment lost 5 bases and the J segment 2 bases; nucleotides outside the gene matches: 4. This CDR3 region has 15 residues. CDR3 bases: TGTGCCAGCAGTAAGGGACTAGCGGTACAAGAGACCCAGTACTTC. It codes for CASSKGLAVQETQYF.

This chain joins TRBV29-1 and TRBJ2-1; 8 bases line up with TRBD1. V was clipped by 6 bases and J by 4 bases; unmatched bases: 8. Per the germline V gene, CDR1 is SQVTM and CDR2 is ANQGSEA. The CDR3 runs to 14 residues. The CDR3 protein is CSVVTGGPYNEQFF. The DNA of the CDR3 is TGCAGCGTCGTAACAGGGGGACCATACAATGAGCAGTTCTTC.

This clonotype turned up a few times. This sequence joins TRBV7-9 and TRBJ1-2, with D uncertain. The germline V gene has CDR1 SEHNR and CDR2 FQNEAQ (reference sequence). With 10 bases removed from V and 2 bases from J, the gap between germline ends came to 11 bases. The CDR3 length is 12 residues. CDR3 protein: CATGRENYGYTF. The CDR3 nucleotides read TGTGCCACCGGACGGGAAAACTATGGCTACACCTTC.

This chain joins TRBV10-2 and TRBJ1-1, with a possible D match to TRBD1 (6 bases). Per the germline V gene, CDR1 is WSHSY and CDR2 is SAAADI. The CDR3 is 11 amino acids. V was clipped by 6 bases and J by 8 bases, with 10 bases between them. In DNA, the CDR3 is TGCGCCAGCAGACTACAGGGCGAAGCTTTCTTT. The encoded protein is CASRLQGEAFF.

The rearrangement links TRBV20-1 to TRBJ2-5; D remains ambiguous. CDR1 DFQATT and CDR2 SNEGSKA come from the germline V gene (reference sequence). Trimming left V 6 bases short and J 2 bases short, with 16 bases between. The CDR3 covers 14 residues. For the CDR3, the DNA is TGCAGTGCCGATGGTCTTGCGCTACAAGAGACCCAGTACTTC. This gives the protein CSADGLALQETQYF.

The chain combines TRBV19 with TRBJ2-5, with a possible D match to TRBD2 (5 bases). Germline-derived CDR1 and CDR2 are LNHDA and SQIVND (reference sequence). Trimming shortened V by 3 bases and J by 7 bases, and 9 bases separated the two germline ends. The CDR3 has 12 residues. CDR3 sequence reads: CASSISLGTQYF. The CDR3 bases are TGTGCCAGTAGTATCTCACTAGGGACCCAGTACTTC.

The V call is TRBV6-1, the J call TRBJ2-5, with D hard to call. V lost 7 bases and J 5 bases, leaving 8 bases between the germline ends. The germline V gene encodes CDR1 MNHNS and CDR2 SASEGT. The CDR3 length is 11 residues. CDR3: CASIIGETQYF. For the CDR3, the DNA is TGTGCCAGCATTATAGGGGAGACCCAGTACTTC.

The chain is built from TRBV7-8 and TRBJ1-2; D is perhaps TRBD1 (5 bases). V was pared by 4 bases and J by 2 bases, with 8 bases between. Germline CDR1 reads SGHVS; CDR2 reads FQNEAQ. This CDR3 contains 13 residues. CDR3: CASSSTVNYGYTF. CDR3 nucleotides: TGTGCCAGCAGCTCGACAGTGAACTATGGCTACACCTTC.

This clonotype was counted many times. The V call is TRBV7-9, the J call TRBJ2-2; D is unresolved. Germline V CDR1 and CDR2: SEHNR, FQNEAQ (reference sequence). The V end was cut by 5 bases, the J end by 6 bases, with 10 bases between. There are 13 residues in the CDR3. The CDR3 region has the DNA TGTGCCAGCAGCCCCCATAGCCCCGGGGAGCTGTTTTTT. It encodes CASSPHSPGELFF.

This clonotype was seen only a few times. V and J are TRBV20-1 and TRBJ1-1; D is unclear. Trimming shortened V by 6 bases and J by 10 bases, and 15 bases separated the two germline ends. Per the germline V gene, CDR1 is DFQATT and CDR2 is SNEGSKA (reference sequence). The CDR3 spans 11 residues. CDR3 protein: CSARNDGGAFF. As DNA, the CDR3 is TGCAGTGCAAGAAACGACGGCGGAGCTTTCTTT.

This clonotype was counted a few times. The chain couples TRBV6-5 to TRBJ1-5; 8 bases fit TRBD1. V was pared by 6 bases and J by 5 bases, with 12 bases of the junction left unmatched. There are 16 residues in the CDR3. From germline, CDR1 is MNHEY and CDR2 SVGAGI. CDR3 sequence reads: CASRRNVGTGYQPQHF. CDR3 sequence (DNA): TGTGCCAGCAGACGAAACGTCGGGACAGGTTATCAGCCCCAGCATTTT.

This clonotype has ten or more counts. The V gene is TRBV2, the J gene TRBJ2-7; tentative D call: TRBD2 (5 bases). Germline lookup yields CDR1 SNHLY and CDR2 FYNNEI. The CDR3 spans 13 residues. Trimming stripped 4 bases from V and 5 bases from J, with 12 bases between. The DNA of the CDR3 is TGTGCCAGCAGTGCGGGGATGTTCCACGAGCAGTACTTC. Protein product: CASSAGMFHEQYF.

Ten or more counts support this clonotype. The rearrangement uses TRBV7-9 and TRBJ1-2, with D maybe TRBD1 (6 bases). The CDR3 consists of 15 residues. Germline-derived CDR1 and CDR2 are SEHNR and FQNEAQ (reference sequence). With 5 bases removed from V and 2 bases from J, the gap between germline ends came to 15 bases. CDR3 nucleotide sequence: TGTGCCAGCAGCCAAGCCGGGACACCGAACTATGGCTACACCTTC. This codes for CASSQAGTPNYGYTF.

Of note for this clonotype: One end of the junction fails to match germline, which may point to a read error. The chain is built from TRBV30 and TRBJ2-2; D gene unclear. The germline gives CDR1 GTSNPN, CDR2 SVGIG (reference sequence). CDR3 length equals 11 residues. The CDR3 reads CARRNTGELFF. CDR3 bases: TGTGCCCGACGGAACACCGGTGAGCTGTTTTTT.

About this clonotype itself: One base away lies a much larger clone, so this may be a sequencing read error. The chain is built from TRBV20-1 and TRBJ1-4, with a possible D match to TRBD1 (6 bases). CDR3 length: 15 residues. Germline V gene lookup returns CDR1 DFQATT and CDR2 SNEGSKA (reference sequence). The CDR3 spells CSAPDHWQGIEELFF. The CDR3 DNA sequence: TGCAGTGCCCCCGACCACTGGCAGGGGATTGAAGAACTGTTTTTT.

This clonotype was seen at least ten times. This chain joins TRBV11-2 and TRBJ2-7; TRBD1 aligns across 7 bases. This CDR3 spans 14 amino acids. J gave up 2 bases and V 3 bases, and 4 bases lay outside the gene matches. The germline V gene encodes CDR1 SGHAT and CDR2 FQNNGV. The CDR3 reads CASSFTGTAYEQYF. For the CDR3, the DNA is TGTGCCAGCAGCTTCACCGGGACAGCCTACGAGCAGTACTTC. Drawing the rest from reference TRBV11-2 and TRBJ2-7, the complete variable domain is EAGVAQSPRYKIIEKRQSVAFWCNPISGHATLYWYQQILGQGPKLLIQFQNNGVVDDSQLPKDRFSAERLKGVDSTLKIQPAKLEDSAVYLCASSFTGTAYEQYFGPGTRLTVT.

This clonotype was counted a few times. The rearrangement uses TRBV14 and TRBJ2-1, with D hard to call. Germline V gene data show CDR1 as SGHDN and CDR2 as FVKESK. V was pared by 0 bases and J by 6 bases, with 9 bases between. The length of the CDR3 is 14 residues. The CDR3 nucleotides are TGTGCCAGCAGCCAAGATAGGGCCCCCAATGAGCAGTTCTTC. Protein sequence: CASSQDRAPNEQFF.

This clonotype was seen a few times. This chain connects TRBV29-1 to TRBJ1-2; D remains unclear. V dropped 7 bases and J dropped 2 bases, with 11 bases sitting between them. This CDR3 is 12 amino acids long. Germline CDR1 and CDR2: SQVTM and ANQGSEA. CDR3 DNA sequence: TGCAGCGCACTACAAGAGAACTATGGCTACACCTTC. This codes for CSALQENYGYTF.

The gene calls are TRBV9 and TRBJ2-1; possible D gene TRBD2, 5 bases. The CDR3 contains 13 residues. The germline V gene encodes CDR1 SGDLS and CDR2 YYNGEE. Trimming stripped 4 bases from V and 8 bases from J, with 13 bases between. The CDR3 spells CASSPISGDEQFF. The CDR3 DNA is TGTGCCAGCAGCCCGATCAGCGGCGATGAGCAGTTCTTC.